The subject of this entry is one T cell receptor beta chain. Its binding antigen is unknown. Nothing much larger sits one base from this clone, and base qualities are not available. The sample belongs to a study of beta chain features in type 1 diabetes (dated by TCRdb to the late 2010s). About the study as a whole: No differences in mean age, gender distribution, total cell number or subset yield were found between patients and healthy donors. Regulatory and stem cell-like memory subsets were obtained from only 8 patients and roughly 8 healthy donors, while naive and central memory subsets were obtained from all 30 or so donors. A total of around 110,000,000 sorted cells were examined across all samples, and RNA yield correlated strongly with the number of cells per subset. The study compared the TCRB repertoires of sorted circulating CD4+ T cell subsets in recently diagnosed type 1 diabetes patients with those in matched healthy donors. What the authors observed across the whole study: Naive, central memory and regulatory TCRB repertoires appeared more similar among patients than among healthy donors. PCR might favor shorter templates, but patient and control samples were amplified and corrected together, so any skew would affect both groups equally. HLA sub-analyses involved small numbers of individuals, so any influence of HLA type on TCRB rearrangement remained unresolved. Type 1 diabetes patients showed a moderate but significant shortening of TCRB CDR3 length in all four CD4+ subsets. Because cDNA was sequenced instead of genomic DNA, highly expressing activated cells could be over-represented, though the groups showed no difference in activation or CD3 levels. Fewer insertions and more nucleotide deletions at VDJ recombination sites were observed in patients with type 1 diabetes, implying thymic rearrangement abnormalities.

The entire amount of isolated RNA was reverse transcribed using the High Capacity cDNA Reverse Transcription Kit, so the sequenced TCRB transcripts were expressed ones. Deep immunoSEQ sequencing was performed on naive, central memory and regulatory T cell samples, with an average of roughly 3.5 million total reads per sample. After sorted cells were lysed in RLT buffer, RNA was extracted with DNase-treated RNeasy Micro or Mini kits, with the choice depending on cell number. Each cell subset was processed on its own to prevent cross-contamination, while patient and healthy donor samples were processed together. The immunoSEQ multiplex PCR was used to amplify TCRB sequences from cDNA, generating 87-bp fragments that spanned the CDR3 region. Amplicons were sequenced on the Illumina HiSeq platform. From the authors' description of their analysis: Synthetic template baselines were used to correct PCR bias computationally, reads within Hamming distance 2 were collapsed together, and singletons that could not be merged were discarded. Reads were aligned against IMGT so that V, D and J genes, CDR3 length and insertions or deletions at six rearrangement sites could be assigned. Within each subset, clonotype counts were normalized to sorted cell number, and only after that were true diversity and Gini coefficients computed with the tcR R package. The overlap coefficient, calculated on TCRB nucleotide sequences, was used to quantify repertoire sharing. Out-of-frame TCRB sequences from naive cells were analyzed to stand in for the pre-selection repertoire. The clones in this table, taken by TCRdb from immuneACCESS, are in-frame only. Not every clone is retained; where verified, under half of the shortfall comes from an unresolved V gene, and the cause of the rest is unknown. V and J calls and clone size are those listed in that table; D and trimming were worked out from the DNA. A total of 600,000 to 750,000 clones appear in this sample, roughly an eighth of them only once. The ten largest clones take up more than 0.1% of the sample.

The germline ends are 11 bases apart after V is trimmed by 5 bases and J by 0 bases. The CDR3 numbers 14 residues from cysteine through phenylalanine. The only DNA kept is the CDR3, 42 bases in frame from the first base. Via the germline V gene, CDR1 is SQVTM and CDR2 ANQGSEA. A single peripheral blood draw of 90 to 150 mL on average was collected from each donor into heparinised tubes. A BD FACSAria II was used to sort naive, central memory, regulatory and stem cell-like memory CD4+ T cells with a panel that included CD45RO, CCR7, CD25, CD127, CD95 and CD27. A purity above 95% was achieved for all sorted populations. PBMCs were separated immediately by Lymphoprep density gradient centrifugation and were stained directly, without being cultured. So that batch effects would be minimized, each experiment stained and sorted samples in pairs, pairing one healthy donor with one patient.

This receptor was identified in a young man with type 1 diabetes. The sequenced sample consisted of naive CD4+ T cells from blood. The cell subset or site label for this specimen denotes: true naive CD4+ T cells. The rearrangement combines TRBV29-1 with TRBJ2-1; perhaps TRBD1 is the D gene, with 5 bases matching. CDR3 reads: CSVRPRDSYNEQFF. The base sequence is TGCAGCGTTCGTCCCAGGGACTCCTACAATGAGCAGTTCTTC.